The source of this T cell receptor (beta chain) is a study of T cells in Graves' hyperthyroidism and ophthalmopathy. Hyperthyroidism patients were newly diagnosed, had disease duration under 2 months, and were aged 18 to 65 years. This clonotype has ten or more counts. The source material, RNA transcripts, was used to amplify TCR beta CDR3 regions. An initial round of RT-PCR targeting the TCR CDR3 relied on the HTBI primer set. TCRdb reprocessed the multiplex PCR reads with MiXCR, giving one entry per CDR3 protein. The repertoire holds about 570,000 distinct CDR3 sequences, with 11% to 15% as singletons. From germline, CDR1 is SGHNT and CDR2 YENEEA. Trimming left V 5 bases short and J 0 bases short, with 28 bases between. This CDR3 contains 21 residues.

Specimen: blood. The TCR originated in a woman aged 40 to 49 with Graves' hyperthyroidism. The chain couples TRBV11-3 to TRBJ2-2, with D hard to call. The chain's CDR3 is CASSPAFPTSAGRSNTGELFF. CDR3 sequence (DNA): TGTGCCAGCAGCCCCGCCTTCCCGACGAGCGCAGGCAGATCGAACACCGGGGAGCTGTTTTTT.